Each of the 29 T cell receptor beta chains below was sequenced from the same sample in a study of T cell changes during pregnancy in multiple sclerosis. TCRdb keeps only in-frame clones here, not all; method: immunoSEQ multiplex PCR. The table records 38,000 or so clones, 85% to 95% of them present only once. The sample here was peripheral blood, taken before pregnancy. The source of these receptors is a female donor with multiple sclerosis, enrolled in a pregnancy study.

The genes are TRBV9 and TRBJ1-3, with TRBD1 matching over 8 bases. The trim removed 2 bases at V and 7 bases at J, leaving 8 bases unmatched. This CDR3 is 15 amino acids long. Germline CDR1 and CDR2: SGDLS and YYNGEE. CDR3 DNA: TGTGCCAGCAGCGTTTCCTCAGGGGGCTCGAACACCATATATTTT. This gives the protein CASSVSSGGSNTIYF. The variable domain in full, completed from reference TRBV9 and TRBJ1-3, reads DSGVTQTPKHLITATGQRVTLRCSPRSGDLSVYWYQQSLDQGLQFLIQYYNGEERAKGNILERFSAQQFPDLHSELNLSSLELGDSALYFCASSVSSGGSNTIYFGEGSWLTVV.

V usage is TRBV9 and J usage is TRBJ1-2; D call uncertain. The CDR3 length is 14 residues. From germline, CDR1 is SGDLS and CDR2 YYNGEE. V was shortened by 4 bases and J by 4 bases, with 14 bases between the two germline ends. The CDR3: CASSLLNSRYGYTF. CDR3 DNA sequence: TGTGCCAGCAGCCTACTCAACAGCCGCTATGGCTACACCTTC.

The V call is TRBV30, the J call TRBJ1-2, with D unclear. The CDR3 totals 12 residues. In germline, CDR1 is GTSNPN, CDR2 SVGIG (reference sequence). Trimming took 5 bases from V and 2 from J, leaving 9 bases between them. The CDR3 DNA sequence: TGTGCCTGGGGAGGACGGAACTATGGCTACACCTTC. Protein sequence: CAWGGRNYGYTF.

The V call is TRBV10-3, the J call TRBJ1-2; 7 positions match TRBD1. This CDR3 comprises 15 residues. V gave up 4 bases and J gave up 4 bases; unmatched junction bases: 9. The germline CDR1 and CDR2 sequences are ENHRY and SYGVKD. The CDR3 here is CAISVTQGVSYGYTF. The DNA for the CDR3 is TGTGCCATCAGTGTAACCCAGGGGGTGAGCTATGGCTACACCTTC.

The V gene is TRBV27, the J gene TRBJ2-3, with D possibly TRBD1 on 5 matching bases. The CDR3 length is 14 residues. Trimming left V 2 bases short and J 1 base short, with 7 bases between. Germline V lookup: CDR1 MNHEY, CDR2 SMNVEV (reference sequence). The CDR3 spells CASSLKGRTDTQYF. CDR3 DNA sequence: TGTGCCAGCAGTTTAAAGGGGCGCACAGATACGCAGTATTTT.

This clone has only a few counts. V usage is TRBV6-1 and J usage is TRBJ1-1, with D possibly being TRBD1 (5 bases). The germline gives CDR1 MNHNS, CDR2 SASEGT. The CDR3 spans 13 residues. V lost 7 bases, J lost 4 bases, and 13 bases lay in between. The DNA of the CDR3 is TGTGCCAGCATCAGAGGAGGGGCCACTGAAGCTTTCTTT. This sequence encodes CASIRGGATEAFF.

V usage is TRBV7-2 and J usage is TRBJ2-1; D may be TRBD2 (5 bases). This CDR3 region has 17 residues. Deletions cut 1 base from V and 1 base from J, with 14 bases between. Per germline, CDR1 SGHTA and CDR2 FQGNSA. The CDR3 DNA is TGTGCCAGCAGCTTAGTAACTAGTACTGGGTCCTACAATGAGCAGTTCTTC. This encodes CASSLVTSTGSYNEQFF.

The genes are TRBV7-9 and TRBJ2-2; 7 nucleotides line up with TRBD1. Losses at the gene ends were 1 base for V and 5 bases for J; bases not matched to a gene: 7. CDR1 is SEHNR, CDR2 FQNEAQ, per germline (reference sequence). This CDR3 region has 16 residues. This CDR3 reads CASSLDVTGQTGELFF. CDR3 nucleotide sequence: TGTGCCAGCAGCTTAGATGTGACAGGGCAAACCGGGGAGCTGTTTTTT.

V and J are TRBV5-6 and TRBJ2-1, with 7 bases that match TRBD1. Looked up from germline, CDR1 is SGHDT and CDR2 is YYEEEE. The CDR3 is 15 amino acids. The V segment lost 4 bases and the J segment 5 bases; nucleotides outside the gene matches: 9. This chain's CDR3 is CASSTPGTENNEQFF. CDR3 DNA sequence: TGTGCCAGCAGCACTCCCGGGACAGAAAACAATGAGCAGTTCTTC.

The V and J genes are TRBV2 and TRBJ1-1; D is uncertain. Germline CDR1 is SNHLY and CDR2 is FYNNEI. Trimming took off 6 bases at V and 1 base at J, with 12 bases between the two ends. This CDR3 has 14 amino acids. CDR3 bases: TGTGCCAGCAGAACAGATTTCCGGAACACTGAAGCTTTCTTT. Translating it yields CASRTDFRNTEAFF.

This sequence joins TRBV28 and TRBJ2-7, with 14 bases that match TRBD2. Germline CDR1 is MDHEN and CDR2 is SYDVKM. V was pared by 8 bases and J by 3 bases, with 3 bases of the junction left unmatched. The CDR3 covers 14 residues. CDR3: CASCGTSGGYEQYF. The CDR3 DNA follows: TGTGCCAGCTGCGGGACTAGCGGGGGCTACGAGCAGTACTTC. Filled out from reference TRBV28 and TRBJ2-7, the complete variable domain reads DVKVTQSSRYLVKRTGEKVFLECVQDMDHENMFWYRQDPGLGLRLIYFSYDVKMKEKGDIPEGYSVSREKKERFSLILESASTNQTSMYLCASCGTSGGYEQYFGPGTRLTVT.

The chain employs TRBV7-9 and TRBJ1-2; 7 bases fit TRBD1. The CDR3 has 13 residues. J was trimmed by 8 bases and V by 1 base; bases with no gene match: 4. Germline loops: CDR1 SEHNR, CDR2 FQNEAQ (reference sequence). The CDR3 loop is CASSLGQGGGYTF. As DNA, the CDR3 is TGTGCCAGCAGCTTAGGACAGGGAGGAGGCTACACCTTC.

This chain joins TRBV10-2 and TRBJ2-1, with 9 bases matching TRBD2. The V and J ends lost 0 bases and 10 bases, in that order; junction bases with no gene match: 7. The germline V gene has CDR1 WSHSY and CDR2 SAAADI. The CDR3 runs 15 residues. CDR3 nucleotide sequence: TGCGCCAGCAGTGAGTCAGCGGGAGGAGTGATAGAGCAGTTCTTC. It is translated as CASSESAGGVIEQFF.

This chain uses TRBV6-5 with TRBJ2-2, with D possibly being TRBD2 (6 bases). Trimming pared 4 bases from V and 6 bases from J, leaving 15 bases between. This CDR3 is 15 amino acids long. Germline V gives CDR1 MNHEY, CDR2 SVGAGI. CDR3 residues: CASSSGGAGSGELFF. The CDR3 DNA is TGTGCCAGCAGTTCAGGCGGGGCCGGGTCCGGGGAGCTGTTTTTT.

This chain joins TRBV18 and TRBJ1-2; the D gene is possibly TRBD1 (6 bases). This CDR3 region has 15 residues. Germline loops: CDR1 KGHSH, CDR2 LQKENI. V gave up 0 bases and J gave up 2 bases, with 10 bases separating them. DNA for the CDR3: TGTGCCAGCTCACCACCGAACAGGGACAACTATGGCTACACCTTC. It specifies CASSPPNRDNYGYTF.

This clone was seen just once. This rearrangement joins TRBV28 to TRBJ1-1, with TRBD1 matching over 7 bases. In germline, CDR1 is MDHEN, CDR2 SYDVKM. The CDR3 loop spans 11 amino acids. V shed 3 bases, J shed 11 bases, and the junction held 3 bases outside the gene matches. For the CDR3, the DNA is TGTGCCAGCAGTTTTTCCAGGGGGGCTTTCTTT. Translated, it gives CASSFSRGAFF.

The V gene is TRBV2, the J gene TRBJ1-4; TRBD1 aligns across 9 bases. J lost 12 bases, V lost 11 bases, and 10 bases had no gene match. Germline CDR1 reads SNHLY; CDR2 reads FYNNEI. The CDR3 contains 12 residues. The CDR3 sequence is CAGGQGVGELFF. The CDR3 nucleotides read TGTGCCGGGGGACAGGGTGTCGGTGAACTGTTTTTT. Full variable domain (rest looked up from reference TRBV2 and TRBJ1-4): EPEVTQTPSHQVTQMGQEVILRCVPISNHLYFYWYRQILGQKVEFLVSFYNNEISEKSEIFDDQFSVERPDGSNFTLKIRSTKLEDSAMYFCAGGQGVGELFFGSGTQLSVL.

J is TRBJ2-5 and V is TRBV5-5; D is ambiguous. CDR1 SGHKS and CDR2 YYEKEE come from the germline V gene (reference sequence). V gave up 4 bases and J gave up 2 bases, with 9 bases separating them. The CDR3 spans 13 residues. The CDR3 loop is CASSRALQETQYF. The CDR3 DNA follows: TGTGCCAGCAGCCGAGCATTACAAGAGACCCAGTACTTC. The full variable domain, in which reference TRBV5-5 and TRBJ2-5 provide the parts outside the CDR3, is DAGVTQSPTHLIKTRGQQVTLRCSPISGHKSVSWYQQVLGQGPQFIFQYYEKEERGRGNFPDRFSARQFPNYSSELNVNALLLGDSALYLCASSRALQETQYFGPGTRLLVL.

The V gene is TRBV28, the J gene TRBJ2-7; 12 bases line up with TRBD2. There are 18 residues in the CDR3. V lost 2 bases and J lost 3; bases outside the gene matches: 11. The germline CDR1 and CDR2 sequences are MDHEN and SYDVKM. This CDR3 is CASSLGLAGGTPFYEQYF. The CDR3 DNA follows: TGTGCCAGCAGTTTAGGCCTAGCGGGAGGGACCCCGTTCTACGAGCAGTACTTC.

This chain connects TRBV4-3 to TRBJ2-7, with unresolved D. The V end was cut by 0 bases, the J end by 6 bases, with 15 bases between. Germline V gene sequence: CDR1 LGHNA, CDR2 YSLEER. The CDR3 has 15 amino acids. The CDR3 loop reads CASSQDQDSLGEQYF. In nucleotides, the CDR3 is TGCGCCAGCAGCCAAGATCAGGATAGTTTGGGCGAGCAGTACTTC.

V gene TRBV4-1 combines with J gene TRBJ2-7; TRBD1 agrees at 10 bases. CDR3 length equals 15 residues. Germline CDR1 is MGHRA and CDR2 is YSYEKL. V lost 0 bases, J lost 5 bases, and 4 bases stayed unmatched. CDR3 nucleotide sequence: TGCGCCAGCAGCCAAGATAGACAGGGGGCGAACGAGCAGTACTTC. Protein sequence: CASSQDRQGANEQYF.

This chain joins TRBV10-3 and TRBJ2-7, with D perhaps matching TRBD1 (5 bases). This CDR3 has 13 residues. Trimming pared 7 bases from V and 7 bases from J, leaving 17 bases between. Per germline, CDR1 ENHRY and CDR2 SYGVKD. The CDR3 nucleotides are TGTGCCATCAAAGACAGAGCAGCCCAAGAGCAGTACTTC. Protein: CAIKDRAAQEQYF.

V usage is TRBV2 and J usage is TRBJ2-5, with 7 bases fitting TRBD2. The J call may be mistaken, given a closer DNA end match to TRBJ2-7. The CDR3 is 13 residues long. The V gene's germline CDR1 is SNHLY and CDR2 FYNNEI. The CDR3 loop reads CASSYSGPYEQYF. The CDR3 bases are TGTGCCAGCAGTTATAGCGGGCCCTACGAGCAGTACTTC.

Only one count was recorded for this clone. This chain connects TRBV4-1 to TRBJ2-7; 9 bases match TRBD2. V lost 4 bases to trimming and J lost 5 bases; unmatched junction nucleotides: 12. The germline V gene encodes CDR1 MGHRA and CDR2 YSYEKL. The CDR3 is made up of 16 amino acids. CDR3 in DNA: TGCGCCAGCAGCCCTTCCTTAGCGGGAGAACCCCACGAGCAGTACTTC. This sequence encodes CASSPSLAGEPHEQYF.

This chain links TRBV18 with TRBJ2-1, with TRBD2 identical over 10 bases. Germline V CDR1 and CDR2: KGHSH, LQKENI. This CDR3 region has 18 residues. J gave up 1 base and V 3 bases, and 9 bases lay outside the gene matches. The CDR3 protein is CASSPGGAGGISYNEQFF. CDR3 nucleotides: TGTGCCAGCTCACCCGGTGGAGCGGGAGGGATTTCCTACAATGAGCAGTTCTTC.

DNA of the CDR3: TGTGCCAGCAGTCCGCTAGGAGGGGAGCAGTTCTTC. Protein: CASSPLGGEQFF. V and J are TRBV6-4 and TRBJ2-1; possibly TRBD2 for D (6 bases). This CDR3 comprises 12 residues. V lost 5 bases and J 10 bases, leaving 12 bases between the germline ends. Per germline, CDR1 MRHNA and CDR2 SNTAGT.

The chain links TRBV7-9 to TRBJ2-7; D uncertain. V lost 4 bases, J lost 3 bases, and 16 bases lay in between. CDR3 length: 15 amino acids. Germline assignment: CDR1 SEHNR and CDR2 FQNEAQ (reference sequence). The CDR3 coding sequence is TGTGCCAGCAGCTCATACCCTAAGGAGAACTACGAGCAGTACTTC. Amino acids: CASSSYPKENYEQYF.

CDR3 sequence (DNA): TGTGCCAGCATAACCGGGACAAACACCGGGGAGCTGTTTTTT. Translated: CASITGTNTGELFF. The chain joins TRBV6-1 to TRBJ2-2, with D tentatively TRBD1 (6 bases). The V end lost 7 bases, the J end lost 2 bases, and 11 bases lay between the germline ends. This CDR3 region has 14 residues. Per the germline V gene, CDR1 is MNHNS and CDR2 is SASEGT.

Only one count was recorded for this clone. The chain carries TRBV4-2 and TRBJ1-2, with D possibly matching TRBD1 (5 bases). The CDR3 is 14 amino acids. The germline gives CDR1 LGHNA, CDR2 YNFKEQ. V was clipped by 0 bases and J by 8 bases, with 13 bases between them. CDR3 sequence reads: CASSQDPAGEGYTF. In DNA, the CDR3 is TGTGCCAGCAGCCAAGACCCGGCGGGGGAGGGCTACACCTTC.